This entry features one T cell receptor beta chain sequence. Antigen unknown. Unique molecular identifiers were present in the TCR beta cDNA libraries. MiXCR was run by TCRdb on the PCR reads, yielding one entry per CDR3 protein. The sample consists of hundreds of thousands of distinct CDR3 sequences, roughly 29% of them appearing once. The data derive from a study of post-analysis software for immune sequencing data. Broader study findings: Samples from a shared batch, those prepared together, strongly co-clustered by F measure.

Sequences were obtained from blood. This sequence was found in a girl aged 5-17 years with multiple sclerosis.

The CDR3 sequence: CASSGETGVNTEAFF. The CDR3 nucleotides are TGTGCCAGCAGTGGGGAGACAGGGGTCAACACTGAAGCTTTCTTT. V gene TRBV6-2 or TRBV6-3 combines with J gene TRBJ1-1; TRBD1 aligns across 8 bases. From germline, CDR1 is MNHEY and CDR2 SVGEGT. The length of the CDR3 is 15 residues. The junction had 7 bases not matched to a gene; V was cut back by 5 bases and J by 2 bases.